The rows below give T cell receptor beta chains drawn from one sample of a study of early T cells in non-severe SARS-CoV-2 infection. One entry per CDR3 protein results from TCRdb running MiXCR on the 5' RACE reads. The table includes approximately 69,000 distinct CDR3 sequences, about 10% detected once. The specimen comprised whole blood, sampled at baseline. The receptors derive from an adult who was a healthcare worker with PCR-confirmed SARS-CoV-2 infection or an uninfected control (not recorded which). The CDR3 runs from the conserved cysteine through the conserved F or W. The order of the fields is D gene, V gene, clone size, J gene, CDR3 protein, CDR3 DNA. The D gene is left open where the match is weak. Only part of the rows carry a size: once, few, many, or a class if the clone is expanded.

TRBD2,TRBV10-3,.,TRBJ2-1,CASGQLAGHNEQFF,TGTGCCAGCGGACAACTAGCGGGACACAATGAGCAGTTCTTC
.,TRBV15,few,TRBJ1-1,CATSRDPNTEAFF,TGTGCCACCAGCAGGGACCCGAACACTGAAGCTTTCTTT
.,TRBV7-3,few,TRBJ2-3,CASSLTGQNTQYF,TGTGCCAGCAGCTTAACTGGGCAAAATACGCAGTATTTT
.,TRBV12-3/TRBV12-4,few,TRBJ2-1,CASTHLGSSYNEQFF,TGTGCCAGCACGCATTTAGGGAGCTCCTACAATGAGCAGTTCTTC
.,TRBV24-1,many,TRBJ2-2,CATSPSPGELFF,TGTGCCACCAGTCCCTCCCCCGGGGAGCTGTTTTTT
.,TRBV30,many,TRBJ1-1,CAWSHRQVWTEAFF,TGTGCCTGGAGTCATAGACAGGTTTGGACTGAAGCTTTCTTT
.,TRBV4-1,.,TRBJ1-1,CASSYTGNTEAFF,TGCGCCAGCAGCTACACCGGGAACACTGAAGCTTTCTTT
TRBD1,TRBV20-1,.,TRBJ2-3,CSARGYGTGVSPDTQYF,TGCAGTGCTAGAGGCTATGGGACAGGGGTTTCCCCAGATACGCAGTATTTT
TRBD1,TRBV5-4,.,TRBJ2-1,CASTPGTGGPNEQFF,TGTGCCAGCACCCCAGGGACAGGGGGCCCCAATGAGCAGTTCTTC
.,TRBV6-5,few,TRBJ1-4,CASRPRGSVEKLFF,TGTGCCAGCAGACCGCGGGGCTCCGTGGAAAAACTGTTTTTT
.,TRBV11-2,few,TRBJ2-7,CASSLATRDFGQYF,TGTGCCAGCAGCTTAGCCACCAGGGACTTTGGGCAGTACTTC
.,TRBV1,few,TRBJ2-2,CTSSQEGSSGGGGELFF,TGCACCAGCAGCCAAGAGGGATCTAGCGGGGGTGGCGGGGAGCTGTTTTTT
.,TRBV7-9,.,TRBJ2-7,CASSQPDQDRSSYEQYF,TGTGCCAGCAGCCAACCCGATCAGGACCGAAGCTCCTACGAGCAGTACTTC
.,TRBV12-3/TRBV12-4,.,TRBJ2-2,CASSGFGELFF,TGTGCCAGCAGTGGGTTCGGGGAGCTGTTTTTT
TRBD2,TRBV7-9,.,TRBJ2-5,CASRVGMNSGRMQETQYF,TGTGCCAGCAGGGTCGGAATGAATAGCGGGAGGATGCAAGAGACCCAGTACTTC
.,TRBV7-9,.,TRBJ1-2,CASQTPGQTNYGYTF,TGTGCCAGTCAAACCCCAGGACAGACAAACTATGGCTACACCTTC
TRBD2,TRBV7-2,few,TRBJ2-1,CASSIPTFSGRRNEQFF,TGTGCCAGCAGCATCCCTACCTTTAGCGGGAGACGAAATGAGCAGTTCTTC
.,TRBV20-1,.,TRBJ2-3,CSAMPGKWTPGGLTQYF,TGCAGTGCTATGCCGGGAAAATGGACCCCCGGTGGATTAACGCAGTATTTT
.,TRBV24-1,.,TRBJ1-2,CATSDFPGSYGYTF,TGTGCCACCAGTGATTTTCCCGGAAGCTATGGCTACACCTTC
.,TRBV5-5,few,TRBJ2-1,CASRLLQYNEQFF,TGTGCCAGCAGACTCCTCCAATACAATGAGCAGTTCTTC
.,TRBV19,.,TRBJ1-4,CASTLGATNEKLFF,TGTGCCAGTACCCTCGGGGCAACTAATGAAAAACTGTTTTTT
TRBD2,TRBV10-3,.,TRBJ2-7,CATSGSDYEQYF,TGTGCCACTAGCGGGAGCGACTACGAGCAGTACTTC
.,TRBV12-3/TRBV12-4,.,TRBJ2-5,CASSFWSWRGGQETQYF,TGTGCCAGCAGTTTTTGGAGTTGGCGGGGCGGCCAAGAGACCCAGTACTTC
TRBD1,TRBV7-2,many,TRBJ2-2,CASSRDRENTGELFF,TGTGCCAGCAGTCGGGACAGGGAGAACACCGGGGAGCTGTTTTTT
TRBD1,TRBV12-3/TRBV12-4,many,TRBJ2-7,CASTRDRGPSYEQYF,TGTGCCAGCACCAGAGACAGGGGACCCTCCTACGAGCAGTACTTC
.,TRBV7-9,many,TRBJ1-1,CASSPPDSTNTEAFF,TGTGCCAGCAGCCCTCCAGACAGTACGAACACTGAAGCTTTCTTT
TRBD2,TRBV5-1,many,TRBJ2-2,CASSFMVAGGPNTGELFF,TGCGCCAGCAGCTTTATGGTAGCGGGGGGCCCAAACACCGGGGAGCTGTTTTTT
.,TRBV2,many,TRBJ2-3,CASSGGGTSTDTQYF,TGTGCCAGCAGTGGGGGCGGGACGAGCACAGATACGCAGTATTTT
.,TRBV30,.,TRBJ1-6,CAWTPLGVESYNSPLHF,TGTGCCTGGACCCCCCTCGGGGTTGAATCCTATAATTCACCCCTCCACTTT
.,TRBV7-6,few,TRBJ2-2,CASSLGTDTGELFF,TGTGCCAGCAGCTTAGGGACAGACACCGGGGAGCTGTTTTTT
.,TRBV18,many,TRBJ1-1,CASSPRQFTMNTEAFF,TGTGCCAGCTCACCAAGGCAGTTCACCATGAACACTGAAGCTTTCTTT
.,TRBV6-5,many,TRBJ2-5,CASSYSSGRETQYF,TGTGCCAGCAGTTACTCGTCTGGGAGAGAGACCCAGTACTTC
TRBD1,TRBV19,.,TRBJ1-5,CASSIDRDRLSNQPQHF,TGTGCCAGTAGTATAGACCGGGACAGACTTAGCAATCAGCCCCAGCATTTT